This T cell receptor beta chain was observed in a study of T cell responses to AZD1222 COVID-19 vaccine. The assay was immunoSEQ multiplex PCR, and TCRdb's table has in-frame clones only and misses some. The sample consists of 150,000 to 180,000 clones, about 85% of them appearing once. CDR1 is MNHEY, CDR2 SVGEGT, per germline. The CDR3 consists of 14 residues. Trimming removed 4 bases at V and 5 bases at J, with 11 bases between. This sequence was found in an adult who had recovered from COVID-19. The gene calls are TRBV6-2 or TRBV6-3 and TRBJ1-4; no firm D call. Sequencing was performed on peripheral blood, taken after recovery from COVID-19. The CDR3 DNA sequence: TGTGCCAGCAGTTCGCTACTCGGAAATGAAAAACTGTTTTTT. Its protein product is CASSSLLGNEKLFF.